This T cell receptor beta chain was sequenced during a study of shared clonotypes between healthy human individuals. This CDR3 has 17 residues. The V end lost 1 base, the J end lost 1 base, and 16 bases lay between the germline ends. Per germline, CDR1 LGHNA and CDR2 YNFKEQ. The assay was immunoSEQ multiplex PCR, and TCRdb's table has in-frame clones only and misses some. Of about 1.1 million clones listed, 60% to 85% are singletons. Concerning this clone: Its antigen is currently unknown.

Broader study findings: Of the naive CD4 clonotypes, approximately 5% were shared across a few donors.

Sequencing was carried out using memory CD4+ T cells from PBMCs. Subset defined: CD45RA-negative fraction. The genes are TRBV4-2 and TRBJ1-2; a weak D match, TRBD1 (5 bases). The source of this sequence is a man between 18 and 29 years old in good health. Some clones in this sample may be carry-over from other donors' samples. The CDR3 region has the DNA TGTGCCAGCAGCCAAGGGTTGACGCAGGGCTTTAACTATGGCTACACCTTC. This codes for CASSQGLTQGFNYGYTF.